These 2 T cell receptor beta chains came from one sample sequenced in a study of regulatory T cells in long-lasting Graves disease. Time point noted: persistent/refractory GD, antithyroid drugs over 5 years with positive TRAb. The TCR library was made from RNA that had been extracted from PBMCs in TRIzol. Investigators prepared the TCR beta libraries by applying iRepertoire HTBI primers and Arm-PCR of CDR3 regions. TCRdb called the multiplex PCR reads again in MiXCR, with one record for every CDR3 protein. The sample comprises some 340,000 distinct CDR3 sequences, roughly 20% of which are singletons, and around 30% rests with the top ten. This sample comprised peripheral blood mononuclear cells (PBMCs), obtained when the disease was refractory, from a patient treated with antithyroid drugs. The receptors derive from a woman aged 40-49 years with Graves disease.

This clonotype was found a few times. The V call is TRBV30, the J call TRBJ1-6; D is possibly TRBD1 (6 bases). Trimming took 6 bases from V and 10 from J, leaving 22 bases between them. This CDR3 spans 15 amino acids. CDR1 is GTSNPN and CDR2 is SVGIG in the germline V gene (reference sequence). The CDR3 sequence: CACQTLPGGESPLHF. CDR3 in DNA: TGTGCCTGTCAGACCCTCCCGGGGGGCGAATCACCCCTCCACTTT. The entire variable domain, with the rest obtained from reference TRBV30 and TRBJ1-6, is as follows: SQTIHQWPATLVQPVGSPLSLECTVEGTSNPNLYWYRQAAGRGLQLLFYSVGIGQISSEVPQNLSASRPQDRQFILSSKKLLLSDSGFYLCACQTLPGGESPLHFGNGTRLTVT.

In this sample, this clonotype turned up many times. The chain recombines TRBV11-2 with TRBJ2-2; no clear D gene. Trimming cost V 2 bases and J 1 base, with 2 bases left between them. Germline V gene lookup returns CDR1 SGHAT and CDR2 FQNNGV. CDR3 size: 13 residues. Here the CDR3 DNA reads TGTGCCAGCAGCTTACTGAACACCGGGGAGCTGTTTTTT. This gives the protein CASSLLNTGELFF.